This TCR beta chain was obtained from a study of blood T cell repertoires in COVID-19. At the level of the study: The study drew acute and convalescent COVID-19 samples from the United States, Italy and Spain. Sources were T cells, B-cell-depleted T cells, or PBMCs; the material itself was cDNA or gDNA.

Authors' processing steps: Reference gene primer amplification in the assay estimated nucleated cell counts. Data came from immunoSEQ multiplex PCR; TCRdb stores just in-frame clones and leaves some out. Clone size and V and J calls were adopted from that table, with D and trimming inferred from the DNA. The table includes more than 200,000 clones, 75% to 85% detected once. Sequencing used peripheral blood. The clonotype originates from a woman aged 40 to 50 who had recovered from COVID-19.

In nucleotides, the CDR3 is TGTGCCTGGAGTCGCGGGGGTTCCTACAATGAGCAGTTCTTC. The encoded protein is CAWSRGGSYNEQFF. The genes are TRBV30 and TRBJ2-1; TRBD2 agrees at 7 bases. Unmatched junction bases numbered 2, after V lost 2 bases and J lost 1 base. The CDR3 is 14 amino acids. Germline V CDR1 and CDR2: GTSNPN, SVGIG (reference sequence).